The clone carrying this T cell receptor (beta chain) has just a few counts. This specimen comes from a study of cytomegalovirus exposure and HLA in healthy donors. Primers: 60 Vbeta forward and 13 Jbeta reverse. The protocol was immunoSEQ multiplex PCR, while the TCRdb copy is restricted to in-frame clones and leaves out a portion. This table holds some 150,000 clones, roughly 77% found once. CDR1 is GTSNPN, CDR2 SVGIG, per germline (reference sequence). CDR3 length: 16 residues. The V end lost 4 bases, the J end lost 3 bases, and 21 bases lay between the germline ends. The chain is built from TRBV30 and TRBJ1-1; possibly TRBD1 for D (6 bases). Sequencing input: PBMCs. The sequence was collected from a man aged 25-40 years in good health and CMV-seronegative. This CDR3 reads CAWKRGFAGADTEAFF. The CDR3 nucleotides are TGTGCCTGGAAACGAGGCTTTGCGGGGGCTGACACTGAAGCTTTCTTT.